This T cell receptor beta chain was identified during a study of regulatory T cells in long-lasting Graves disease. CDR1 is SGHVS, CDR2 FNYEAQ, per germline. CDR3 size: 15 residues. V was pared by 5 bases and J by 6 bases, with 9 bases of the junction left unmatched. As for time point: newly diagnosed GD, antithyroid drugs for less than 3 months. Extracted PBMC RNA gave rise to the TCR library. There are many counts of this clonotype. The TCR beta library used iRepertoire HTBI primers with Arm-PCR amplification of CDR3. Using its own MiXCR run on the multiplex PCR reads, TCRdb lists one record per CDR3 protein. This sample has a few hundred thousand distinct CDR3 sequences, with about 20% found just once. These records were also assigned to another study, of T cells in Graves' hyperthyroidism and ophthalmopathy. Per that study: Those with hyperthyroidism were 18 to 65 years old, newly diagnosed, and ill for under 2 months. Separating ophthalmopathy from stable hyperthyroidism was achieved by a 13 V-J model. The model made its ophthalmopathy prediction, and onset followed a median 6.5 months later.

This specimen was peripheral blood mononuclear cells (PBMCs), taken at new diagnosis, from a patient treated with antithyroid drugs. The chain employs TRBV7-6 and TRBJ2-3; 9 bases map to TRBD1. This TCR came from a woman aged 30 to 39 with Graves disease. The CDR3 nucleotides read TGTGCCAGCAGCCAGGGGACAGGGTTTTCGGATACGCAGTATTTT. Its protein product is CASSQGTGFSDTQYF.